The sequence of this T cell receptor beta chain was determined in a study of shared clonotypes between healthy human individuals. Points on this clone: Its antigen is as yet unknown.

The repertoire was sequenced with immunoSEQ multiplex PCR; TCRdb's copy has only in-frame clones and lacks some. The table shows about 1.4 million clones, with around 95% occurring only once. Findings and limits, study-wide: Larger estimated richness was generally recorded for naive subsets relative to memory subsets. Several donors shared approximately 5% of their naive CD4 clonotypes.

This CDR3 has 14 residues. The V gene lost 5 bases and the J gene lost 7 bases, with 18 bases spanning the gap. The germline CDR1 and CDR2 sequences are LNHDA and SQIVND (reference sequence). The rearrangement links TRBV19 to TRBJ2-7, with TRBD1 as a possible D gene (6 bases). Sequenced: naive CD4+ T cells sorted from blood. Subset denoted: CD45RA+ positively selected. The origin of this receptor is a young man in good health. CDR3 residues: CASSHRDNQREQYF. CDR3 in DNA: TGTGCCAGTAGTCACCGGGACAATCAACGGGAGCAGTACTTC.